This T cell receptor (beta chain) was found in a study of T cells in Graves' hyperthyroidism and ophthalmopathy (dated by TCRdb to between 2017 and 2020). Background for the entire study: Peripheral blood samples were taken at initial diagnosis, before any treatment was given. To identify TCR V-J signatures that set the groups apart, the researchers used a discovery cohort of more than 95 patients, made up of roughly 40 with Graves' ophthalmopathy and 57 with stable Graves' hyperthyroidism. An independent validation cohort of under 20 hyperthyroidism patients and about 16 patients who later progressed to ophthalmopathy tested prospective prediction of ophthalmopathy. The approximately 90 discovery patients were divided at random into training and test sets in a 7:3 ratio. Thyroid tissue and blood T-cell repertoires from six or seven Graves' hyperthyroidism patients were also compared in the study. Once sampling was done, hyperthyroidism patients were given methimazole at a starting dose of 30 mg daily, whereas ophthalmopathy patients were given high-dose intravenous methylprednisolone. TCR Vbeta CDR3 sequencing of approximately 140 peripheral blood samples (under 45 ophthalmopathy, roughly 74 hyperthyroidism and around 17 progressor patients) is reported in the paper.

This clonotype has ten or more counts. It lacks a known antigen. Base qualities are missing; no much larger clone stands one base away. Moderately to severely active disease, a Clinical Activity Score of at least 3, a NOSPECS grade of at least 4, and a duration under 3 months were present in ophthalmopathy patients. Any patient with an uncontrolled infection, another autoimmune disease, pregnancy or lactation was excluded. Diagnoses were established on the basis of clinical symptoms, serum thyroxine and TRAb, thyroid ultrasound, and orbital computed tomography. PBMCs were isolated from approximately 10 ml of fresh peripheral blood by Ficoll-Paque density gradient centrifugation. Total RNA was extracted using Trizol reagent, and RNA quality was assessed on an Agilent 2100 Bioanalyzer. General conclusions and limits of the study: A 13 V-J signature model separated ophthalmopathy from stable hyperthyroidism, with approximately 86% sensitivity and about 81% specificity in cross-validation and 80%/75% in testing. Most expanded thyroid clonotypes (frequency above 0.001) were also detected in blood, suggesting blood repertoires may reflect thyroid immune responses. Sample size was not statistically predetermined, and investigators were not blinded to group allocation. In validation, progression to ophthalmopathy was predicted by the model with nearly 71% sensitivity and 72% to 85% specificity, a median of approximately 7.1 months before onset.

The TCR beta CDR3 regions were amplified from the RNA transcripts. A first-round RT-PCR of the TCR CDR3 used the HTBI primer set with the Qiagen OneStep RT-PCR kit. The libraries were constructed in a second round of multiplex PCR and then size-selected and purified. Sequencing of the libraries was done on an Illumina HiSeq2000 using paired-end 100 bp reads. The authors processed their data as follows. SOAPnuke was used to process the raw data, throwing out any read that contained adapters or uncalled bases, had a mean Phred below 15, or lacked an exact constant-primer or identifier match. COPE v1.2.5 was used to merge high-quality paired reads, and clonotypes were defined as unique nucleotide sequences. MiTCR v1.1 was used to align clonotypes to the IMGT TRBV, TRBD and TRBJ reference segments. Analysis was restricted to V-J combinations with a frequency above 0.0001, which covered about 99% of repertoires. The TCS score was defined as the ratio of F50 (clonal expansion) to E x V (chaos), calculated using BLOSUM62-based TCRdist between CDR3 peptides within each V-J. Welch's t-statistics and random forest reduced fewer than 600 V-J features to about 12, which were used in a naive Bayes classifier (R e1071). In TCRdb, the public reads were trimmed at Q25 with fastp and aligned with MiXCR, with productive beta chains retained. One record per CDR3 amino acid sequence lists the most common genes and DNA. The V and J calls shown here were made by TCRdb, not taken from the authors' results. The sample table contains about 250,000 distinct CDR3 sequences; only one count was recorded for approximately 25% of them. Of the sample, under 40% falls within the top ten clones.

Ends trimmed: V by 4 bases, J by 2 bases; bases unmatched to a gene: 2. CDR1 and CDR2 are read off the germline V gene (reference sequence) as SGHKS and YYEKEE. Its CDR3 holds 13 amino acids, cysteine through phenylalanine. Just CDR3 DNA is preserved here, 39 bases in frame from base 1. The TCR sequence derives from a woman in her thirties or forties with Graves' ophthalmopathy. The chain couples TRBV5-5 to TRBJ1-2; the central 7 bases match TRBD1. Sequences were obtained from blood. The DNA sequence follows: TGTGCCAGCAGCAAGGACAGGAACTATGGCTACACCTTC. This sequence encodes CASSKDRNYGYTF.